This T cell receptor (beta chain) was observed in a study of T cells after yellow fever vaccination. Overall study context: Fractions with few cells were prepared using SMART-Seq v4 Ultra Low Input. Study-wide results and caveats: Some clonotypes, a small share, were shared between CD4 and CD8 compartments. The study noted that FACS-sorted repertoires could contain abundant clonotypes contaminating from the bulk population.

They built TCR cDNA with 5'RACE template switching, a step that put in a universal primer site and UMIs. TCRdb reprocessed the 5' RACE reads with MiXCR, giving one entry per CDR3 protein. The sample includes 120,000 or so distinct CDR3 sequences, approximately 9% of them seen just once. This clonotype was detected a few times. Its antigen is undetermined. Trimming shortened V by 7 bases and J by 10 bases, and 20 bases separated the two germline ends. Germline V CDR1 and CDR2: MNHEY, SVGEGT. The CDR3 extends over 13 amino acids. This chain connects TRBV6-2 or TRBV6-3 to TRBJ2-7; no clear D gene. The receptor comes from a man between 18 and 35 years old who received the YFV17D yellow fever vaccine. The sample consisted of CD8+ T cells sorted from PBMCs, taken on the day of the yellow fever booster vaccination. CDR3 sequence (DNA): TGTGCCAGCACCCCATCGTTGGCCCAGCAACAGTACTTC. Protein product: CASTPSLAQQQYF.